The next 27 T cell receptor beta chains were all read from a single sample in a study of response to subunit inactivated influenza vaccine. TCRdb analysed the RT-PCR reads with MiXCR anew, one entry per CDR3 protein. The table has about 570,000 distinct CDR3 sequences, about 11% seen once. A further study also used this sample, focusing on T cells expressing NK-cell markers. That work states: For TCR beta, cDNA was produced by 5'RACE template switching with UMIs.

The sequencing here drew on PBMCs from blood, taken on the day of vaccination. All receptors come from a man aged 50 to 59 who received an inactivated influenza vaccine.

The chain employs TRBV11-2 and TRBJ2-3, with a tentative D call TRBD1 (6 bases). CDR3 length equals 17 residues. V was cut by 7 bases and J by 2 bases, with 22 bases left in between. Germline-derived CDR1 and CDR2 are SGHAT and FQNNGV. The CDR3 DNA follows: TGTGCCAGCACCCGCTTCGGGACACCATATAACACAGATACGCAGTATTTT. It is translated as CASTRFGTPYNTDTQYF.

The V call is TRBV5-1, the J call TRBJ2-2; D perhaps matches TRBD2 (6 bases). The germline V gene has CDR1 SGHRS and CDR2 YFSETQ. CDR3 length: 14 amino acids. The V end lost 4 bases, the J end lost 8 bases, and 15 bases lay between the germline ends. For the CDR3, the DNA is TGCGCCAGCAGCCCCGGGACTGCCCCTGGGGAGCTGTTTTTT. It is translated as CASSPGTAPGELFF.

A few counts support this clonotype. The V call is TRBV20-1, the J call TRBJ1-2, with D perhaps matching TRBD1 (5 bases). The CDR3 is made up of 13 amino acids. V lost 6 bases and J 7 bases, leaving 18 bases between the germline ends. Germline CDR1 DFQATT, CDR2 SNEGSKA (reference sequence). CDR3 DNA: TGCAGTGCCCGACCAGGGCCGGGTAGTGGCTACACCTTC. Residues: CSARPGPGSGYTF.

This clonotype was seen ten or more times. The chain joins TRBV7-2 to TRBJ2-1; D uncertain. With 0 bases removed from V and 3 bases from J, the gap between germline ends came to 3 bases. Germline CDR1 reads SGHTA; CDR2 reads FQGNSA. The CDR3 runs 13 residues. CDR3 loop: CASSLANYNEQFF. CDR3 in DNA: TGTGCCAGCAGCTTAGCCAACTACAATGAGCAGTTCTTC.

This clonotype has a handful of counts. This chain links TRBV12-3 or TRBV12-4 with TRBJ2-7; maybe TRBD1 (6 bases). The CDR3 is 14 residues long. V lost 6 bases and J lost 3, with 15 bases in between. CDR3 amino acids: CASRATGKFYEQYF. The DNA of the CDR3 is TGTGCCAGCAGGGCCACAGGGAAGTTCTACGAGCAGTACTTC.

This clonotype was found a few times. CDR3 sequence: CASSQGGGRGFF. CDR3 DNA: TGTGCCAGCAGCCAAGGAGGGGGACGTGGATTCTTT. This chain connects TRBV3-1 to TRBJ1-1; a weak D match, TRBD1 (6 bases). This CDR3 has 12 residues. Germline V gives CDR1 LGHDT, CDR2 YNNKEL (reference sequence). The V end lost 1 base, the J end lost 14 bases, and 14 bases lay between the germline ends.

CDR3 residues: CAWSVRGRTDTQYF. CDR3 nucleotide sequence: TGTGCCTGGAGTGTGAGAGGGCGCACAGATACGCAGTATTTT. The rearrangement uses TRBV30 and TRBJ2-3; tentative D call: TRBD2 (5 bases). The CDR3 has 14 amino acids. V shed 0 bases and J shed 1 base, with 8 bases lying between them. The germline V gene encodes CDR1 GTSNPN and CDR2 SVGIG (reference sequence).

The sample holds a few counts of this clonotype. This chain joins TRBV30 and TRBJ1-5, with TRBD1 as a possible D gene (5 bases). V dropped 5 bases and J dropped 2 bases, with 10 bases sitting between them. The CDR3 covers 13 residues. CDR1 GTSNPN and CDR2 SVGIG come from the germline V gene (reference sequence). The CDR3 protein is CAWEGGGNQPQHF. CDR3 sequence (DNA): TGTGCCTGGGAGGGAGGGGGCAATCAGCCCCAGCATTTT.

This clonotype was seen a handful of times. V is TRBV18 and J is TRBJ1-5, with D hard to call. Germline assignment: CDR1 KGHSH and CDR2 LQKENI. The CDR3 spans 14 residues. Trimming left V 5 bases short and J 5 bases short, with 13 bases between. The CDR3 DNA follows: TGTGCCAGCTCATCAAGGCCTATCGATCAGCCCCAGCATTTT. Translating gives CASSSRPIDQPQHF.

This clonotype turned up a few times. This chain uses TRBV28 with TRBJ2-5, with TRBD2 matching 12 bases. The CDR3 sequence is 18 residues long. Germline-derived CDR1 and CDR2 are MDHEN and SYDVKM. With V trimmed by 4 bases and J by 0 bases, 9 bases remained unmatched. The CDR3 nucleotides are TGTGCCAGCAGTTCCACCTTAGGACTAGCGGGACACCAAGAGACCCAGTACTTC. The encoded protein is CASSSTLGLAGHQETQYF.

This sequence joins TRBV5-6 and TRBJ2-2, with 9 bases aligning to TRBD1. The junction had 4 bases not matched to a gene; V was cut back by 3 bases and J by 4 bases. From germline, CDR1 is SGHDT and CDR2 YYEEEE. The CDR3 is made up of 15 amino acids. The CDR3 DNA sequence: TGTGCCAGCAGCTCCTACAGGGGGCTCACCGGGGAGCTGTTTTTT. Amino acids: CASSSYRGLTGELFF.

This clonotype was observed at least ten times. The chain combines TRBV7-6 with TRBJ1-4; TRBD1 matches at 9 bases. V lost 5 bases, J lost 5 bases, and 9 bases stayed unmatched. The length of the CDR3 is 16 residues. Germline values: CDR1 SGHVS, CDR2 FNYEAQ. CDR3 nucleotide sequence: TGTGCCAGCAGCCCCCTCCCGACAGGGGGGAATGAAAAACTGTTTTTT. It is translated as CASSPLPTGGNEKLFF.

This clonotype was recorded a few times. The V call is TRBV11-2, the J call TRBJ2-3; 7 bases are a match to TRBD2. J was trimmed by 2 bases and V by 6 bases; bases with no gene match: 17. Per the germline V gene, CDR1 is SGHAT and CDR2 is FQNNGV. The CDR3 is made up of 18 amino acids. The CDR3 region has the DNA TGTGCCAGCAGTAACGGGGGGAATCTAGCCAAACCCACAGATACGCAGTATTTT. It codes for CASSNGGNLAKPTDTQYF.

The chain carries TRBV28 and TRBJ1-2, with 9 bases lining up with TRBD1. V dropped 3 bases and J dropped 4; count of bases not matched to a gene: 6. The length of the CDR3 is 15 residues. The germline V gene has CDR1 MDHEN and CDR2 SYDVKM. This CDR3 is CASSFQDRGVYGYTF. The CDR3 region has the DNA TGTGCCAGCAGTTTCCAGGACAGGGGTGTCTATGGCTACACCTTC.

V usage is TRBV20-1 and J usage is TRBJ2-3, with 12 bases fitting TRBD2. V shed 5 bases and J 5 bases; nucleotides not matched to a gene: 14. The germline V gene has CDR1 DFQATT and CDR2 SNEGSKA (reference sequence). The CDR3 extends over 17 amino acids. Here the CDR3 reads CSAPSRSSGGAGDTQYF. The DNA of the CDR3 is TGCAGTGCTCCCAGCCGATCTAGCGGGGGGGCTGGAGATACGCAGTATTTT.

The J gene is TRBJ2-3, the V gene TRBV12-3 or TRBV12-4; possible D gene TRBD2, 6 bases. This CDR3 comprises 14 residues. Deletions cut 6 bases from V and 5 bases from J, with 15 bases between. CDR3 DNA sequence: TGTGCCAGCAGCTGGAGCGGGTGGGGAGATACGCAGTATTTT. As protein: CASSWSGWGDTQYF.

V gene TRBV27 combines with J gene TRBJ1-1; D remains unclear. V gave up 3 bases and J gave up 0 bases, with 14 bases separating them. The germline gives CDR1 MNHEY, CDR2 SMNVEV (reference sequence). The CDR3 is 16 amino acids. The CDR3 nucleotides read TGTGCCAGCAGTTTGTTTTCCGCAGGTCTGAACACTGAAGCTTTCTTT. Translating gives CASSLFSAGLNTEAFF.

This clonotype was picked up a small number of times. J is TRBJ2-7 and V is TRBV24-1, with D perhaps matching TRBD1 or TRBD2 (6 bases each). The CDR3 has 13 amino acids. The germline V gene encodes CDR1 KGHDR and CDR2 SFDVKD. V gave up 10 bases and J gave up 4 bases, with 16 bases separating them. CDR3 region: CATGGTRGYEQYF. In DNA, the CDR3 is TGTGCCACAGGGGGGACACGCGGGTACGAGCAGTACTTC.

This clonotype occurred a few times. The chain joins TRBV4-3 to TRBJ2-7; TRBD1 agrees at 9 bases. V trimming: 0 bases; J trimming: 1 base; junction bases outside the gene matches: 10. Germline values: CDR1 LGHNA, CDR2 YSLEER. CDR3 length: 18 residues. This CDR3 reads CASSQDPYGTGNSYEQYF. The CDR3 nucleotides are TGCGCCAGCAGCCAAGATCCGTACGGGACAGGGAATTCCTACGAGCAGTACTTC.

The chain recombines TRBV10-3 with TRBJ2-1; D tentatively reads TRBD1 or TRBD2 (5 bases each). The CDR3 runs 16 residues. Trimming removed 2 bases at V and 5 bases at J, with 16 bases between. The germline gives CDR1 ENHRY, CDR2 SYGVKD. The CDR3 here is CAISEGGGLPDNEQFF. DNA for the CDR3: TGTGCCATCAGTGAGGGGGGTGGGTTACCGGACAATGAGCAGTTCTTC.

This clonotype was counted a few times. The rearrangement uses TRBV12-3 or TRBV12-4 and TRBJ2-3; TRBD2 matches at 9 bases. V shed 8 bases and J 0 bases; nucleotides not matched to a gene: 9. The CDR3 has 16 amino acids. CDR3 protein: CASRPRLAASTDTQYF. As DNA, the CDR3 is TGTGCCAGCCGACCGCGACTAGCGGCTAGCACAGATACGCAGTATTTT.

At least ten counts were recorded for this clonotype. The V gene is TRBV20-1, the J gene TRBJ1-4; no firm D call. This CDR3 comprises 12 residues. Germline CDR1 reads DFQATT; CDR2 reads SNEGSKA (reference sequence). The V end was cut by 1 base, the J end by 7 bases, with 7 bases between. CDR3 nucleotides: TGCAGTGCTAGAGCTGCCGGTGAAAAACTGTTTTTT. Translating gives CSARAAGEKLFF.

This clonotype turned up a few times. The gene calls are TRBV20-1 and TRBJ2-3; 7 nucleotides line up with TRBD2. Germline V gives CDR1 DFQATT, CDR2 SNEGSKA (reference sequence). Trimming took 3 bases from V and 4 from J; bases not matched to a gene: 7. The CDR3 runs to 14 residues. The CDR3 loop is CSASPSGVSDTQYF. In DNA form, the CDR3 reads TGCAGTGCTAGCCCCAGCGGGGTCTCAGATACGCAGTATTTT.

This chain links TRBV20-1 with TRBJ2-3; D tentatively reads TRBD1 or TRBD2 (7 bases each). Trimming removed 6 bases at V and 4 bases at J, with 14 bases between. In germline, CDR1 is DFQATT, CDR2 SNEGSKA (reference sequence). The CDR3 loop spans 13 amino acids. CDR3 region: CSAREGAADTQYF. In DNA, the CDR3 is TGCAGTGCCAGGGAGGGGGCCGCAGATACGCAGTATTTT.

This clonotype was picked up many times. Written as DNA, the CDR3 is TGTGCCAGCAGTTTGGCCTCGGGGGAGACCCAGTACTTC. Translating gives CASSLASGETQYF. The V call is TRBV12-3 or TRBV12-4, the J call TRBJ2-5; weak D call: TRBD2 (5 bases). The germline V and J ends were trimmed by 3 bases and 5 bases, with 10 bases remaining between them. This CDR3 is 13 amino acids long.

The chain recombines TRBV5-6 with TRBJ1-5, with TRBD1 as a possible D gene (5 bases). This CDR3 has 14 amino acids. The germline V and J ends were trimmed by 5 bases and 3 bases, with 12 bases remaining between them. Germline V gene data show CDR1 as SGHDT and CDR2 as YYEEEE. The CDR3 spells CASSTGTINQPQHF. CDR3 in DNA: TGTGCCAGCAGTACCGGGACGATCAATCAGCCCCAGCATTTT.

This clonotype came up many times. The chain uses TRBV12-3 or TRBV12-4 and TRBJ1-3; D gene ambiguous. CDR3 size: 16 residues. Trimming cost V 2 bases and J 0 bases, with 11 bases left between them. CDR3 in DNA: TGTGCCAGCAGTTTATACGGCAGGAACTCTGGAAACACCATATATTTT. This codes for CASSLYGRNSGNTIYF.